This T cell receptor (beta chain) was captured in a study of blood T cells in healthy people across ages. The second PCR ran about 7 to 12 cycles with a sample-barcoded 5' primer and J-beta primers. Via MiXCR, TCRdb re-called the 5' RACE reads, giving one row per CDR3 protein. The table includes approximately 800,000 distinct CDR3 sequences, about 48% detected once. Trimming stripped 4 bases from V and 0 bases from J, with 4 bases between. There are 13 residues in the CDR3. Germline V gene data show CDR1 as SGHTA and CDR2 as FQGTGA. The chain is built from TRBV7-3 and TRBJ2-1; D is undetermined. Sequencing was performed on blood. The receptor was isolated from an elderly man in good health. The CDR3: CASSSDSYNEQFF. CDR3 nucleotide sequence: TGTGCCAGCAGCTCCGACTCCTACAATGAGCAGTTCTTC.